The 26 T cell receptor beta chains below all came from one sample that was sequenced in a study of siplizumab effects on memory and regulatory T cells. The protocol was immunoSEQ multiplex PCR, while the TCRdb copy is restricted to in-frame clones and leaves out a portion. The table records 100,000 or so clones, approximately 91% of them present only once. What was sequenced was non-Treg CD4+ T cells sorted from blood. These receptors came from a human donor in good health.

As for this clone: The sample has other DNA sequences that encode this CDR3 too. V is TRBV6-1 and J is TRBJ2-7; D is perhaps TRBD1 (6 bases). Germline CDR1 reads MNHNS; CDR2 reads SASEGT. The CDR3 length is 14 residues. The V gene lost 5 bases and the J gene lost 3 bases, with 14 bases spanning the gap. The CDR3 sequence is CASSTGQGIYEQYF. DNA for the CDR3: TGTGCCAGCAGTACAGGGCAGGGGATCTACGAGCAGTACTTC.

This chain's CDR3 is CASSLGVRLNEQFF. The DNA of the CDR3 is TGTGCCAGCAGCTTAGGGGTCCGTCTCAATGAGCAGTTCTTC. This rearrangement joins TRBV7-8 to TRBJ2-1; no firm D call. The CDR3 length is 14 residues. Germline values: CDR1 SGHVS, CDR2 FQNEAQ. V lost 1 base to trimming and J lost 6 bases, with 10 bases between them.

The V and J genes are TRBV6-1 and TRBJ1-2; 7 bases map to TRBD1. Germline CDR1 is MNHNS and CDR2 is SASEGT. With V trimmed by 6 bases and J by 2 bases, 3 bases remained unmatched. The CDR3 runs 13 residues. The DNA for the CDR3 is TGTGCCAGCAGGGACAGGTCCAACTATGGCTACACCTTC. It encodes CASRDRSNYGYTF.

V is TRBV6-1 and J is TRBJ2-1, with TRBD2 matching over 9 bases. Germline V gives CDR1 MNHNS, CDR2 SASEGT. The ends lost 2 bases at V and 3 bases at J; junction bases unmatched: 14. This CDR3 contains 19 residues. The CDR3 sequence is CASSENFVYSGSLYNEQFF. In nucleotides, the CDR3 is TGTGCCAGCAGTGAAAATTTTGTGTATAGCGGGAGCCTCTACAATGAGCAGTTCTTC.

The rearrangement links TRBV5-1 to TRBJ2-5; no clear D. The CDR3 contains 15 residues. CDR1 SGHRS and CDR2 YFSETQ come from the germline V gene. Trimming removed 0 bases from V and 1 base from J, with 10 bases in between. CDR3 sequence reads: CASSLAPRPQETQYF. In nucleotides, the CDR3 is TGCGCCAGCAGCTTGGCCCCCCGGCCCCAAGAGACCCAGTACTTC. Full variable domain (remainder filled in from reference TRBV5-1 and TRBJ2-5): KAGVTQTPRYLIKTRGQQVTLSCSPISGHRSVSWYQQTPGQGLQFLFEYFSETQRNKGNFPGRFSGRQFSNSRSEMNVSTLELGDSALYLCASSLAPRPQETQYFGPGTRLLVL.

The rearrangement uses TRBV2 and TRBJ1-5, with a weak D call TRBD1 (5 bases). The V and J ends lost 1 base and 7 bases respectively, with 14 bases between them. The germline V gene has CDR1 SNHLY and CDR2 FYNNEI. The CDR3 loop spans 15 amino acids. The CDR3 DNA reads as TGTGCCAGCAGTGAAGGCAGGGTGGGGTGGCAGCCCCAGCATTTT. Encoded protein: CASSEGRVGWQPQHF.

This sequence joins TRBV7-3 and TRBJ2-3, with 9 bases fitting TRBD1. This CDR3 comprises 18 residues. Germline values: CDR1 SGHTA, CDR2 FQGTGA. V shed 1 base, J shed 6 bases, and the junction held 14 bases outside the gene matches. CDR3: CASSLRPPRQGTGDTQYF. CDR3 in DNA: TGTGCCAGCAGCTTAAGGCCCCCCAGACAGGGGACAGGGGATACGCAGTATTTT.

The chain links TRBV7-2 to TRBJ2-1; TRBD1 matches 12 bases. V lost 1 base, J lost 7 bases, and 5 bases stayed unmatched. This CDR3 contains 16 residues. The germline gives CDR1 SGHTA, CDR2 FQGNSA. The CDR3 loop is CASSLEGTGGGNEQFF. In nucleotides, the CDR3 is TGTGCCAGCAGCTTAGAGGGGACAGGGGGCGGGAATGAGCAGTTCTTC.

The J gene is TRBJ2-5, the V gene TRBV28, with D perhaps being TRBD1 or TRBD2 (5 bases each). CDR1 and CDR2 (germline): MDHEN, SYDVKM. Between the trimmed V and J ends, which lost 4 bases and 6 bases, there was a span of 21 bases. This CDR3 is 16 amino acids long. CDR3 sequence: CASSSNSGRGTKTQYF. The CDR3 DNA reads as TGTGCCAGCAGTTCTAACTCTGGTCGAGGGACGAAGACCCAGTACTTC.

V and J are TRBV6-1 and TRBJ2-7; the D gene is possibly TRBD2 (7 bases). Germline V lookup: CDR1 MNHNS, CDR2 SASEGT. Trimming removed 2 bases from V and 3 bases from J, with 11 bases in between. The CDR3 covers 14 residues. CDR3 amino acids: CASSERGDYYEQYF. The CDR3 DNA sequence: TGTGCCAGCAGTGAAAGGGGGGACTACTACGAGCAGTACTTC.

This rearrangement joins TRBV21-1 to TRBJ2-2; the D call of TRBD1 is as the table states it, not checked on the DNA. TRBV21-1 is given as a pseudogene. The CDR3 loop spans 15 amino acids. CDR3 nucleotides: TGTGCCAGCAGCGGCCACAGTGAAAACACCGGGGAGCTGTTTTTT. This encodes CASSGHSENTGELFF.

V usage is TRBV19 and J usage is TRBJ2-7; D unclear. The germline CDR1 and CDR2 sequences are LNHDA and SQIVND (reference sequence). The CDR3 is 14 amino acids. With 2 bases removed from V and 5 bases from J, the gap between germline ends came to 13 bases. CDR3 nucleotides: TGTGCCAGTAGTATACGGGCCAGGAGAGACGAGCAGTACTTC. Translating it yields CASSIRARRDEQYF.

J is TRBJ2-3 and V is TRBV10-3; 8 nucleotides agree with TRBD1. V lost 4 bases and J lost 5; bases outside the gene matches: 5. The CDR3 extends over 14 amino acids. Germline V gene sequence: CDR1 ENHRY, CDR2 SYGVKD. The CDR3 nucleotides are TGTGCCATCAGTGGAGGACAGGGAGGAGATACGCAGTATTTT. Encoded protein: CAISGGQGGDTQYF.

CDR3 residues: CASSLYRVGYGYTF. The CDR3 coding sequence is TGTGCCAGCAGTTTGTACAGGGTTGGCTATGGCTACACCTTC. The rearrangement joins TRBV28 to TRBJ1-2, with D perhaps matching TRBD1 (6 bases). Germline loops: CDR1 MDHEN, CDR2 SYDVKM. Trimming pared 3 bases from V and 4 bases from J, leaving 12 bases between. The CDR3 loop spans 14 amino acids.

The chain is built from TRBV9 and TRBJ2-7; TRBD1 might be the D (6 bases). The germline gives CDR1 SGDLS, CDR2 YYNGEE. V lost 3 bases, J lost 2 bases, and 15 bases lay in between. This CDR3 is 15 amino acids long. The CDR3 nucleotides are TGTGCCAGCAGCGAAACTGCAGGGGCACCCTACGAGCAGTACTTC. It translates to CASSETAGAPYEQYF. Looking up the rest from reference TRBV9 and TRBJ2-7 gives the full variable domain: DSGVTQTPKHLITATGQRVTLRCSPRSGDLSVYWYQQSLDQGLQFLIQYYNGEERAKGNILERFSAQQFPDLHSELNLSSLELGDSALYFCASSETAGAPYEQYFGPGTRLTVT.

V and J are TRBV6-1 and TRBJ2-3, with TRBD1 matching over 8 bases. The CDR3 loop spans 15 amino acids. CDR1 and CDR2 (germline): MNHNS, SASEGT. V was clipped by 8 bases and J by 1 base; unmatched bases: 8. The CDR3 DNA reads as TGTGCCAGCGCAAGGACAGGGTTTGGCACAGATACGCAGTATTTT. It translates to CASARTGFGTDTQYF.

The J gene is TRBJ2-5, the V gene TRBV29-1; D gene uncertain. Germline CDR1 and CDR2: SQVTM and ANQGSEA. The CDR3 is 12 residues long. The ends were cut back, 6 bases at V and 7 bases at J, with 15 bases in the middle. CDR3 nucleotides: TGCAGCGTCCCCTCGGTCCCGGGGACCCAGTACTTC. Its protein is CSVPSVPGTQYF.

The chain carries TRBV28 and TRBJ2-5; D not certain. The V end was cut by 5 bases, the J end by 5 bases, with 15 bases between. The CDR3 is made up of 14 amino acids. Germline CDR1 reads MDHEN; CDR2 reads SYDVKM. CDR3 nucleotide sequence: TGTGCCAGCAGTCCTTCACTCGATTGGGAGACCCAGTACTTC. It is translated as CASSPSLDWETQYF.

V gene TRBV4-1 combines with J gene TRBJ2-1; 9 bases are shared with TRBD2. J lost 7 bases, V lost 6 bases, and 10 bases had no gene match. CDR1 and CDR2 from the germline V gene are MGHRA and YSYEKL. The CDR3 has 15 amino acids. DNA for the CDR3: TGCGCCAGCAGTTGGAGGGCGGGAGGGGTAAATGAGCAGTTCTTC. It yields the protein CASSWRAGGVNEQFF.

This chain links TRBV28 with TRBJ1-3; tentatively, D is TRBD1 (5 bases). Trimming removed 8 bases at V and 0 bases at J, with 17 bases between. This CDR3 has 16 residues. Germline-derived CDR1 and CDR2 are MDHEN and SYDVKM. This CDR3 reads CASCEIRQNSGNTIYF. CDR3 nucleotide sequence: TGTGCCAGCTGTGAGATTCGACAGAACTCTGGAAACACCATATATTTT.

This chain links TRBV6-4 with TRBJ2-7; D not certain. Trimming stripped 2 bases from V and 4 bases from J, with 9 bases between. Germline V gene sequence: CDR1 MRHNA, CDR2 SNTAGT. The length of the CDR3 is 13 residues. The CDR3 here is CASSDQVGYEQYF. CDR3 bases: TGTGCCAGCAGTGACCAGGTGGGGTACGAGCAGTACTTC.

The CDR3 DNA sequence: TGCGCCAGCAGCTTGGTTGGACAGGGGGCGACCTTGGCCAAAAACATTCAGTACTTC. This encodes CASSLVGQGATLAKNIQYF. The rearrangement joins TRBV5-1 to TRBJ2-4; TRBD1 agrees at 11 bases. The CDR3 sequence is 19 residues long. Germline values: CDR1 SGHRS, CDR2 YFSETQ. After removal of 0 bases from V and 1 base from J, the junction contained 9 bases not matched to a gene.

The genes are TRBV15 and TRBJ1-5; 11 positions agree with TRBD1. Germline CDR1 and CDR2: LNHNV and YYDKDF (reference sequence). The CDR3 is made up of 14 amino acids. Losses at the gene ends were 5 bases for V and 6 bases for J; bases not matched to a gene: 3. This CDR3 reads CATSGGQGAQPQHF. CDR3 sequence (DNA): TGTGCCACCAGCGGCGGACAGGGGGCTCAGCCCCAGCATTTT.

The CDR3 is CASSIGVGEKLFF. The CDR3 DNA is TGTGCCAGCAGCATAGGAGTAGGTGAAAAACTGTTTTTT. The genes are TRBV7-6 and TRBJ1-4; D is unresolved. CDR1 and CDR2 (germline): SGHVS, FNYEAQ. CDR3 length equals 13 residues. V lost 5 bases and J lost 7, with 11 bases in between. Filled out from reference TRBV7-6 and TRBJ1-4, the complete variable domain reads GAGVSQSPRYKVTKRGQDVALRCDPISGHVSLYWYRQALGQGPEFLTYFNYEAQQDKSGLPNDRFSAERPEGSISTLTIQRTEQRDSAMYRCASSIGVGEKLFFGSGTQLSVL.

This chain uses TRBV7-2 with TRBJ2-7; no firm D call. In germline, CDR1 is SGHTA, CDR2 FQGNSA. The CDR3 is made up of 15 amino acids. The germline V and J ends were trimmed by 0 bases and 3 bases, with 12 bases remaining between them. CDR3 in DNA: TGTGCCAGCAGCTTAGCCGCTAGTGTTCGCTACGAGCAGTACTTC. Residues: CASSLAASVRYEQYF.

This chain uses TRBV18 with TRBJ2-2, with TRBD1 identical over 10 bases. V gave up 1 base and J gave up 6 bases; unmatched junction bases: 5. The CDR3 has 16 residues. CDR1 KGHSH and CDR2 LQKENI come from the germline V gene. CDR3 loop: CASSPLLDRGAGELFF. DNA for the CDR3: TGTGCCAGCTCACCACTCCTGGACAGGGGGGCCGGGGAGCTGTTTTTT.